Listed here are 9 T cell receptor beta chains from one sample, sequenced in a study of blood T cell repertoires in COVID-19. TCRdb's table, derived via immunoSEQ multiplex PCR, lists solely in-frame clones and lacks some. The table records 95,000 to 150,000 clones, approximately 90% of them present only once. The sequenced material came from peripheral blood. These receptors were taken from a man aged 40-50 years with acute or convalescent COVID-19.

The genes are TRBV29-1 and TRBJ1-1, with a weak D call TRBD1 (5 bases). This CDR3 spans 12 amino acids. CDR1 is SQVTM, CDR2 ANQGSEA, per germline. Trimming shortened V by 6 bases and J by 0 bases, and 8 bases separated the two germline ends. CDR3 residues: CSVGDLNTEAFF. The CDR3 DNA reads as TGCAGCGTCGGGGACTTGAACACTGAAGCTTTCTTT.

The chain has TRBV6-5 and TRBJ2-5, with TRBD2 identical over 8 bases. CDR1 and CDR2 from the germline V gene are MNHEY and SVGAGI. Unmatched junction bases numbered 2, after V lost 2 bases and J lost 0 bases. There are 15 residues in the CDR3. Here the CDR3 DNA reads TGTGCCAGCAGTTACCTTAGCGGGAACCAAGAGACCCAGTACTTC. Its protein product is CASSYLSGNQETQYF.

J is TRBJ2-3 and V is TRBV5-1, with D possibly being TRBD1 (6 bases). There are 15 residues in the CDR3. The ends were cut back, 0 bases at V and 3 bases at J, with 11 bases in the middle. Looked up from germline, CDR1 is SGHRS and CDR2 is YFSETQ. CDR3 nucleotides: TGCGCCAGCAGCTTGGAGGGTAGGGGGACAGATACGCAGTATTTT. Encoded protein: CASSLEGRGTDTQYF.

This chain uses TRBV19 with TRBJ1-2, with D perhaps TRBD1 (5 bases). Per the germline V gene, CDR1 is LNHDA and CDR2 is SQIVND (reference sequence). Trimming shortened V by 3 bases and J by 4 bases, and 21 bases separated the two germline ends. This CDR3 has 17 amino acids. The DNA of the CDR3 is TGTGCCAGTAGTATGAGCCTCAGGGAAGGAGTCCTCTATGGCTACACCTTC. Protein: CASSMSLREGVLYGYTF.

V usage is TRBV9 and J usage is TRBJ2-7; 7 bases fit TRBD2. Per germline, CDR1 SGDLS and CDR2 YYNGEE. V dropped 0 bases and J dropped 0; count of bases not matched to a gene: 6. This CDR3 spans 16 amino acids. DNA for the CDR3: TGTGCCAGCAGCGTAGGCGGCGGGAGAAGCTCCTACGAGCAGTACTTC. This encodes CASSVGGGRSSYEQYF. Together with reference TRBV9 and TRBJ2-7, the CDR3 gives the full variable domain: DSGVTQTPKHLITATGQRVTLRCSPRSGDLSVYWYQQSLDQGLQFLIQYYNGEERAKGNILERFSAQQFPDLHSELNLSSLELGDSALYFCASSVGGGRSSYEQYFGPGTRLTVT.

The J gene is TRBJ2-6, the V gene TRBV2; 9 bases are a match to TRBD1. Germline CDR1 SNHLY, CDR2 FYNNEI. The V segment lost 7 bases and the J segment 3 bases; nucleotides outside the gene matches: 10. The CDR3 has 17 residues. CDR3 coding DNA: TGTGCCAGCATCCGAGGGGGACAGGGTTATGGGGCCAACGTCCTGACTTTC. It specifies CASIRGGQGYGANVLTF.

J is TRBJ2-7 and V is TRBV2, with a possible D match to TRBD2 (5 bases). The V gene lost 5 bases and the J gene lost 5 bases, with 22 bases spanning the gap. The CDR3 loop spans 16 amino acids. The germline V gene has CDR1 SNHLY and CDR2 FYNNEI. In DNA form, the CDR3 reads TGTGCCAGCAGTCTACGTCTTGGCGGACTTGGGGACGAGCAGTACTTC. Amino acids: CASSLRLGGLGDEQYF.

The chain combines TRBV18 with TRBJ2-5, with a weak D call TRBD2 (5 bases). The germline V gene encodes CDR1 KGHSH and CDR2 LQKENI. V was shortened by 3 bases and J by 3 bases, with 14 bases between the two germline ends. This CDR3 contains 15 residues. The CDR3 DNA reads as TGTGCCAGCTCACCGAAGATTGGAGCGGAAGAGACCCAGTACTTC. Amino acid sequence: CASSPKIGAEETQYF.

CDR3 amino acids: CASSQDPSGGGLETQYF. The CDR3, as DNA: TGTGCCAGCAGCCAAGATCCAAGCGGGGGGGGTCTTGAGACCCAGTACTTC. This chain uses TRBV4-2 with TRBJ2-5, with TRBD2 matching 10 bases. Germline CDR1 is LGHNA and CDR2 is YNFKEQ. The CDR3 sequence is 17 residues long. With 0 bases clipped from V and 5 bases from J, the junction kept 9 bases outside the gene matches.